Given below is one T cell receptor beta chain in context. The antigen remains unidentified. Donors in the study were healthy people who gave bone marrow. This sample is drawn from a study of cytomegalovirus exposure and HLA in healthy donors. Study-level results: As a later analysis revealed, most CMV-associated TCR beta chains appeared HLA-restricted. TCR beta V segments were, for the most part, productive about 87% or about 30% of the time in an earlier analysis.

The CDR3 is made up of 13 amino acids. With 4 bases removed from V and 5 bases from J, the gap between germline ends came to 12 bases. The germline gives CDR1 SGDLS, CDR2 YYNGEE. PCR was performed using 60 Vbeta and 13 Jbeta primers. Only in-frame clones appear in the TCRdb table, and some are missing; sequencing was by immunoSEQ multiplex PCR. The table shows 150,000 to 200,000 clones, with around 80% occurring only once. This clonotype was sampled from a woman in her forties in good health and CMV-seropositive. Sequences were obtained from PBMCs. The chain has TRBV9 and TRBJ2-5; tentatively, D is TRBD2 (6 bases). The CDR3 is CASSQTSPETQYF. As DNA, the CDR3 is TGTGCCAGCAGCCAGACTAGTCCGGAGACCCAGTACTTC. The full variable domain, its missing parts supplied by reference TRBV9 and TRBJ2-5, is DSGVTQTPKHLITATGQRVTLRCSPRSGDLSVYWYQQSLDQGLQFLIQYYNGEERAKGNILERFSAQQFPDLHSELNLSSLELGDSALYFCASSQTSPETQYFGPGTRLLVL.